The 20 T cell receptor beta chains below were found in one sample sequenced in a study of molecular identifiers for immune sequencing clone quantification. TCRdb fed the PCR reads into MiXCR, producing one record per CDR3 protein. The sample yields hundreds of thousands of distinct CDR3 sequences, over 25% seen once. The source material was naive CD8+ T cells from blood, with Jurkat cell RNA spiked in. Subset defined: FACS-sorted CD8+CD4-CCR7+CD45RA+ naive T cells. All receptors derive from a human donor in good health. Some libraries in this study had Jurkat cell RNA spiked in.

The chain couples TRBV20-1 to TRBJ2-5; tentative D call: TRBD2 (5 bases). V lost 1 base and J 5 bases, leaving 11 bases between the germline ends. Germline assignment: CDR1 DFQATT and CDR2 SNEGSKA (reference sequence). This CDR3 is built from 13 residues. DNA of the CDR3: TGCAGTGCTAGAGCTAGCCTAGGGGAGACCCAGTACTTC. As protein: CSARASLGETQYF.

This clonotype occurred many times. The chain has TRBV5-8 and TRBJ2-5, with D unresolved. This CDR3 comprises 11 residues. The germline CDR1 and CDR2 sequences are SGHTS and YDEGEE. The V gene lost 5 bases and the J gene lost 14 bases, with 16 bases spanning the gap. The CDR3 reads CASRQTLNQYF. The CDR3 DNA reads TGTGCCAGCAGACAGACCCTCAACCAATACTTC.

In its sample, this clonotype was seen many times. J is TRBJ1-1 and V is TRBV30, with no clear D. V was pared by 4 bases and J by 1 base, with 10 bases between. The CDR3 has 13 residues. Germline V CDR1 and CDR2: GTSNPN, SVGIG (reference sequence). The CDR3 bases are TGTGCCTGGAATTACGGAACGAACACTGAAGCTTTCTTT. Translated, it gives CAWNYGTNTEAFF.

In this sample, this clonotype turned up a few times. CDR3 nucleotides: TGTGCCAGTAGCCCCTCGTGGGGGAGGGCCAATGAGCAGTTCTTC. Its protein is CASSPSWGRANEQFF. The chain links TRBV19 to TRBJ2-1; 7 bases are shared with TRBD2. The germline V gene has CDR1 LNHDA and CDR2 SQIVND (reference sequence). This CDR3 has 15 residues. The V and J ends lost 6 bases and 6 bases, in that order; junction bases with no gene match: 11.

This clonotype was detected many times. The chain employs TRBV28 and TRBJ2-2; 13 bases agree with TRBD2. V was pared by 4 bases and J by 6 bases, with 11 bases of the junction left unmatched. The CDR3 has 18 residues. Germline CDR1 MDHEN, CDR2 SYDVKM. The CDR3 region has the DNA TGTGCCAGCAGTTATCCGCCCGGGACTAGCGGGATTGCCGGGGAGCTGTTTTTT. This translates into CASSYPPGTSGIAGELFF.

Comment on this clonotype: The junction shows a germline mismatch at one end, possibly a read error. This chain links TRBV5-1 with TRBJ2-7; no clear D gene. This CDR3 comprises 16 residues. Germline V CDR1 and CDR2: SGHRS, YFSETQ. This chain's CDR3 is CASSLNPGTGSYGQYF. CDR3 bases: TGCGCCAGCAGCTTGAACCCAGGCACCGGCTCCTACGGGCAGTACTTC.

V usage is TRBV24-1 and J usage is TRBJ1-2; D is unresolved. This CDR3 is built from 12 residues. V shed 1 base and J shed 3 bases, with 2 bases lying between them. Germline V gives CDR1 KGHDR, CDR2 SFDVKD. The DNA for the CDR3 is TGTGCCACCAGTGATTTATACTATGGCTACACCTTC. Amino acid sequence: CATSDLYYGYTF.

This clonotype was detected a few times. The chain is built from TRBV4-3 and TRBJ2-4, with D possibly TRBD1 on 6 matching bases. The V end was cut by 4 bases, the J end by 3 bases, with 22 bases between. This CDR3 is 18 amino acids long. The germline gives CDR1 LGHNA, CDR2 YSLEER. Here the CDR3 DNA reads TGCGCCAGCAGCCCAGACTTTTCAATGGGGGCGGTCAAAAACATTCAGTACTTC. It encodes CASSPDFSMGAVKNIQYF.

There are many counts of this clonotype. This chain links TRBV5-6 with TRBJ2-3; TRBD2 agrees at 9 bases. After removal of 0 bases from V and 2 bases from J, the junction contained 7 bases not matched to a gene. The CDR3 extends over 17 amino acids. The germline V gene encodes CDR1 SGHDT and CDR2 YYEEEE. The chain's CDR3 is CASSLAASGVFTDTQYF. CDR3 sequence (DNA): TGTGCCAGCAGCTTGGCGGCTAGCGGGGTTTTCACAGATACGCAGTATTTT.

CDR3 sequence (DNA): TGTGCCAGCAGTGGGGTCGGGAGTGTTACCTACGAGCAGTACTTC. This gives the protein CASSGVGSVTYEQYF. V gene TRBV5-6 combines with J gene TRBJ2-7; the D gene is possibly TRBD2 (6 bases). The CDR3 is made up of 15 amino acids. CDR1 is SGHDT, CDR2 YYEEEE, per germline. V was trimmed by 5 bases and J by 2 bases, leaving 17 bases between them.

This clonotype was seen only a few times. As DNA, the CDR3 is TGTGCCAGCAGCCCTAGGGACAGGGGTGGGGAGCAGTACTTC. Its translation: CASSPRDRGGEQYF. The chain uses TRBV14 and TRBJ2-7; 10 positions match TRBD1. The germline gives CDR1 SGHDN, CDR2 FVKESK. This CDR3 region has 14 residues. V was pared by 4 bases and J by 7 bases, with 7 bases of the junction left unmatched.

V gene TRBV6-7 combines with J gene TRBJ1-5; 8 bases fit TRBD1. TRBV6-7 is annotated as an ORF whose role is uncertain. V shed 6 bases, J shed 2 bases, and the junction held 9 bases outside the gene matches. The CDR3 is 16 amino acids. Here the CDR3 reads CASSNFDRGGNQPQHF. The CDR3 nucleotides read TGTGCCAGCAGCAACTTTGACAGGGGCGGCAATCAGCCCCAGCATTTT.

This clonotype was seen ten or more times. The chain is built from TRBV6-5 and TRBJ2-7, with 7 nucleotides matching TRBD2. Germline V CDR1 and CDR2: MNHEY, SVGAGI. The CDR3 has 13 residues. The V gene end was trimmed by 7 bases and the J gene end by 1 base; junction bases not matched to a gene: 4. CDR3 region: CASIGGGSYEQYF. In DNA form, the CDR3 reads TGTGCCAGCATTGGGGGGGGGTCCTACGAGCAGTACTTC.

In regard to this clonotype: A much more abundant neighbour one base away suggests this may be a read error. This CDR3 is missing its conserved last phenylalanine or tryptophan, likely due to a read error. The CDR3 reads CASREPSQETQYL. Written as DNA, the CDR3 is TGTGCCAGTAGGGAACCATCCCAAGAGACCCAGTACCTC. This chain uses TRBV19 with TRBJ2-5; no reliable D call. Germline loops: CDR1 LNHDA, CDR2 SQIVND (reference sequence). CDR3 length equals 13 residues. V lost 6 bases, J lost 1 base, and 9 bases lay in between.

Remarks on this clonotype: This could be a read error, since a much larger clone is one nucleotide away. The rearrangement links TRBV6-2 or TRBV6-3 to TRBJ1-1; 9 bases map to TRBD1. Germline V gives CDR1 MNHEY, CDR2 SVGEGT. This CDR3 is 13 amino acids long. The junction had 1 base not matched to a gene; V was cut back by 2 bases and J by 6 bases. CDR3 protein: CASSYRTGAEAFF. As DNA, the CDR3 is TGTGCCAGCAGTTACAGGACAGGGGCTGAAGCTTTCTTT.

The V gene is TRBV4-3, the J gene TRBJ2-7; D might be TRBD1 (6 bases). V dropped 1 base and J dropped 6 bases, with 13 bases sitting between them. This CDR3 comprises 14 residues. Looked up from germline, CDR1 is LGHNA and CDR2 is YSLEER. The CDR3 DNA sequence: TGCGCCAGCAGCCAAGGGGCAGGGGCTCGCGAGCAGTACTTC. Its protein is CASSQGAGAREQYF.

The genes are TRBV7-9 and TRBJ2-1; 7 nucleotides align to TRBD2. CDR3 length: 17 residues. Germline V lookup: CDR1 SEHNR, CDR2 FQNEAQ (reference sequence). J gave up 5 bases and V 5 bases, and 15 bases lay outside the gene matches. CDR3 protein: CASSLTPGGGTNNEQFF. The CDR3 DNA is TGTGCCAGCAGCCTGACCCCTGGCGGGGGAACAAACAATGAGCAGTTCTTC.

This clonotype was counted many times. The chain uses TRBV4-2 and TRBJ2-3; possibly TRBD2 for D (7 bases). The V end lost 1 base, the J end lost 5 bases, and 13 bases lay between the germline ends. CDR3 length: 15 amino acids. CDR1 and CDR2 (germline): LGHNA, YNFKEQ. The DNA for the CDR3 is TGTGCCAGCAGCCAAGTTGCGGGGGCGGTAGATACGCAGTATTTT. It specifies CASSQVAGAVDTQYF.

This clonotype was found many times. The chain is built from TRBV2 and TRBJ1-4; maybe TRBD1 (6 bases). The CDR3 loop spans 13 amino acids. The germline V gene encodes CDR1 SNHLY and CDR2 FYNNEI. The V and J ends lost 8 bases and 6 bases respectively, with 13 bases between them. Written as DNA, the CDR3 is TGTGCCAGCCGACAGGTGTACGATGAAAAACTGTTTTTT. The encoded protein is CASRQVYDEKLFF.

The V call is TRBV9, the J call TRBJ2-2; possibly TRBD1 for D (6 bases). The germline V gene encodes CDR1 SGDLS and CDR2 YYNGEE. The CDR3 extends over 15 amino acids. V lost 0 bases, J lost 5 bases, and 11 bases lay in between. Here the CDR3 DNA reads TGTGCCAGCAGCGTAGACAGGGCCCAAACCGGGGAGCTGTTTTTT. This codes for CASSVDRAQTGELFF.